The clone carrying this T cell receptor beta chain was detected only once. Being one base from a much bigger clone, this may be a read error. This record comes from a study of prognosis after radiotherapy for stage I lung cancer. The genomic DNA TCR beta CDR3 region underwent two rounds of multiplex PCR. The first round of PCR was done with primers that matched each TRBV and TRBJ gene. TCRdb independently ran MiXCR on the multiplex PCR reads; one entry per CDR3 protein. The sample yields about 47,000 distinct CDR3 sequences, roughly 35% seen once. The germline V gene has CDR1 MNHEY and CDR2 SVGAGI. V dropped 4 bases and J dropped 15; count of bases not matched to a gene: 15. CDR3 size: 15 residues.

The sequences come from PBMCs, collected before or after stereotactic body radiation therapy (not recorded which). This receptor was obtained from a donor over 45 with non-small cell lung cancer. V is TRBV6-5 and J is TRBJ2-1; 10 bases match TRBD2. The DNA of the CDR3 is TGTGCCAGCAGTTTTACTAGCGGGACCCACAATGAGTGGTTCTTC. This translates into CASSFTSGTHNEWFF.